This T cell receptor beta chain is drawn from a study of T cells after posttransplantation cyclophosphamide. Clones were read by immunoSEQ multiplex PCR, and TCRdb kept only the in-frame ones, dropping some. Of around 15,000 clones listed, approximately 81% are singletons. There are a few counts of this clone. Control samples came 1 year after myeloablative marrow transplants with methotrexate plus calcineurin inhibitor. Germline V gene lookup returns CDR1 SGHDT and CDR2 YYEEEE. This CDR3 is 18 amino acids long. The clonotype comes from a female patient between 18 and 30 years old who received an allogeneic stem cell transplant from an unrelated donor, was CMV-positive, and had acute and chronic GVHD. Some T cells may possibly be graft donor cells. The source was PBMCs, collected after allogeneic stem cell transplant with calcineurin inhibitor and methotrexate. V is TRBV5-6 and J is TRBJ2-5; the match to TRBD2 covers 7 bases. The J call could be wrong; TRBJ2-7 is a better fit for the DNA end. The CDR3, as DNA: TGTGCCAGCAGCTTGGTTTTAGCGGGCCTTCCTAAATTCTACGAGCAGTACTTC. It translates to CASSLVLAGLPKFYEQYF.